This section outlines one TCR beta chain sequence together with its context. The sample belongs to a study of blood T cell repertoires in COVID-19. Profiling relied on immunoSEQ multiplex PCR, and the TCRdb table lists in-frame clones only, not all of them. The sample records 130,000 to 150,000 clones, roughly 88% being singletons. The CDR3 consists of 18 residues. The germline gives CDR1 SGHAT, CDR2 FQNNGV. The junction had 19 bases not matched to a gene; V was cut back by 3 bases and J by 7 bases. Sequencing was performed on peripheral blood. The V call is TRBV11-2, the J call TRBJ2-7, with 9 bases identical to TRBD1. This receptor was obtained from a woman aged 45-59 years in a cohort sampled during active or convalescent COVID-19. The CDR3 loop reads CASSLRGQGWAPGWEQYF. The CDR3, as DNA: TGTGCCAGCAGCTTGCGGGGACAGGGCTGGGCCCCGGGCTGGGAGCAGTACTTC.